This T cell receptor (beta chain) derives from a study of blood T cell repertoires in COVID-19. Study-level background: Researchers got acute and convalescent COVID-19 samples from the United States, Italy and Spain.

The CDR3 has 16 residues. V was clipped by 5 bases and J by 1 base, with 14 bases between them. Germline V CDR1 and CDR2: SGHVS, FQNEAQ. Profiled with immunoSEQ multiplex PCR; TCRdb holds only in-frame clones, not every one. Of about 290,000 clones listed, approximately 86% are singletons. The receptor's source is a woman aged 45-59 years with active or convalescent COVID-19. The V call is TRBV7-8, the J call TRBJ1-4; a weak D match, TRBD1 (5 bases). The specimen was peripheral blood. The CDR3 nucleotides read TGTGCCAGCAGCCCGTGGACATCGAAAACTAATGAAAAACTGTTTTTT. It yields the protein CASSPWTSKTNEKLFF. The variable domain in full, completed from reference TRBV7-8 and TRBJ1-4, reads GAGVSQSPRYKVAKRGQDVALRCDPISGHVSLFWYQQALGQGPEFLTYFQNEAQLDKSGLPSDRFFAERPEGSVSTLKIQRTQQEDSAVYLCASSPWTSKTNEKLFFGSGTQLSVL.